This T cell receptor beta chain came from a study of CD8 T cells in ankylosing spondylitis. Study-wide results and caveats: In reactive arthritis synovial fluid and blood, some motif variants had been reported before. Made up of under 10 highly homologous variants, a TCR beta motif appeared characteristic of ankylosing spondylitis blood.

From germline, CDR1 is SGHRS and CDR2 YFSETQ. The CDR3 consists of 14 residues. V was cut by 1 base and J by 0 bases, with 7 bases left in between. Note on this clonotype: Antigen specificity is unknown.

TCRdb re-called the 5' RACE reads with MiXCR, one entry per CDR3 protein. The top ten hold more than 0.5% of the sample, which has about 800,000 distinct CDR3 sequences, approximately 10% seen once. The receptor was isolated from a male donor with ankylosing spondylitis. Sequenced: blood, either unsorted or a sorted T cell fraction (not recorded which). This chain uses TRBV5-1 with TRBJ1-1; D gene uncertain. CDR3 sequence reads: CASSLREMNTEAFF. The CDR3 DNA follows: TGCGCCAGCAGCTTGAGGGAGATGAACACTGAAGCTTTCTTT.